The TCR beta chain under discussion was sequenced for a study of blood T cell repertoires in COVID-19 (dated by TCRdb to the early 2020s). Regarding the research as a whole: The collaborator samples originated in the United States, Italy and Spain and spanned the acute and convalescent phases of COVID-19. The repertoires were made available in a free public database intended to serve as a resource for research on the immune response to SARS-CoV-2. Subjects who had been exposed to COVID-19, were actively infected with it, or had recovered from it provided the deeply sampled blood TCRbeta repertoires that made up the dataset. A de-identified subject ID, COVID-19 status, age in years and sex were almost always included in the sample metadata. The samples were drawn from two sources: the first 160 participants of the ongoing ImmuneRACE study, and 1,254 subjects contributed by 6 global collaborators. HLA class I and class II types, where available, came from metadata supplied by the sample provider rather than from assay-based typing. The prospective study material was composed of cDNA or gDNA derived from T cells, B-cell-depleted T cells, or PBMCs.

In regard to this clone: Which antigen it targets is not known. The record has no base qualities; no much larger clone is one base away.

Including the terminal cysteine and phenylalanine, the CDR3 comprises 16 residues. Only CDR3 DNA remains: 48 bases, in frame from the first base. CDR1 is given as LNHDA and CDR2 as SQIVND, both from the germline V gene (reference sequence). V loses 1 base, J loses 4 bases, and the germline ends lie 17 bases apart. TCRbeta CDR3 regions were amplified from genomic DNA using the immunoSEQ Assay, a bias-controlled multiplex PCR. The source study handled its data this way. Within the assay, amplification of reference gene primers was used to estimate how many nucleated cells each sample contained. To quantify the absolute abundance of each unique TCRbeta CDR3 rearrangement, sequence reads were collapsed and filtered. For each sample, productive Simpson clonality was calculated as the square root of Simpson's diversity index over productive rearrangements. Drawn from immuneACCESS, this table holds only the in-frame rearrangements with V and J called that TCRdb kept. Clones are partly lost; checked studies trace under half to an unresolved V gene and leave the rest unexplained. The V and J calls and clone size were taken over from that table, and D and trimming were inferred from the DNA. The sample includes over 200,000 clones, with roughly 88% observed a single time. The ten largest make up around 0.8% of the sample.

Whole blood was collected in K2EDTA tubes by collaborating institutions according to the institutions' own protocols. For TCRbeta analysis, collaborators shipped samples in one of three forms: frozen whole blood, isolated PBMCs, or DNA extracted from either of those sample types. On the study overall, not on this receptor specifically: The quantity of clinical and demographic metadata differed by source and by participant and was supplied without curation.

This chain joins TRBV19 to TRBJ2-7; D gene: possibly TRBD2, on 6 matching bases. The sequence derives from a woman between 25 and 40 years old with acute or convalescent COVID-19. What was sequenced was peripheral blood. The CDR3 has the sequence CASSIGARGGIYEQYF. The nucleotide sequence reads as follows: TGTGCCAGTAGTATAGGGGCTCGAGGCGGGATATACGAGCAGTACTTC.